This entry describes one T cell receptor (beta chain). Its antigen is currently unknown. Trimming left V 0 bases short and J 0 bases short, with 3 bases between. Germline V gives CDR1 SGDLS, CDR2 YYNGEE. The CDR3 contains 13 residues. These data belong to a study of lymphopenia after photon versus proton radiotherapy. Regarding the study as a whole: Proton therapy kept repertoires fairly stable, unlike photons, which gained effector/memory cells. Survival link was tested only in deceased patients; proton benefit remains a possibility. After the lymphocyte nadir, photon-treated repertoires showed oligoclonal expansion, especially of CD8+ Temra cells.

Assay used: immunoSEQ multiplex PCR; TCRdb lists only in-frame clones, some missing. The table lists 50,000 or so clones, 92% of them singletons. This receptor was taken from a woman in her thirties or forties with cholangiocarcinoma. Material: peripheral blood, obtained from a patient treated with photon-based radiotherapy. The rearrangement uses TRBV9 and TRBJ1-1; D is unclear. CDR3: CASSVAVNTEAFF. The CDR3 DNA reads TGTGCCAGCAGCGTAGCAGTGAACACTGAAGCTTTCTTT.